Listed below are T cell receptor beta chains from one sample, sequenced in a study of blood T cell dynamics during melanoma immunotherapy. The method was immunoSEQ multiplex PCR; TCRdb's version includes in-frame clones alone and lacks a portion of them. This table has some 5,900 clones, 88% appearing once. The specimen was blood, collected from a patient treated with checkpoint blockade. All receptors derive from a human donor with melanoma. Each CDR3 is given with its conserved first and last residue. The D gene is left open where the match is weak. Only some rows state a clone size, as once, few, many or a class for expanded clones.

V gene	J gene	clone size	D gene	CDR3 protein	CDR3 DNA
TRBV19	TRBJ1-2	once	-	CASSMGQGPDRYGYTF	TGTGCCAGTAGTATGGGTCAGGGGCCTGATCGGTATGGCTACACCTTC
TRBV12-1	TRBJ2-7	-	-	CASSFPSTPASYEQYF	TGTGCCAGCAGCTTTCCCTCGACTCCAGCCTCCTACGAGCAGTACTTC
TRBV19	TRBJ1-6	-	-	CASSIDASSYNSPLHF	TGTGCCAGTAGTATCGATGCAAGCTCCTATAATTCACCCCTCCACTTT
TRBV11-2	TRBJ2-1	-	-	CASSLEGRHNEQFF	TGTGCCAGCAGCTTAGAGGGCAGACACAATGAGCAGTTCTTC
TRBV7-9	TRBJ2-7	-	TRBD1	CASSRMGQAYEQYF	TGTGCCAGCAGCCGAATGGGACAGGCCTACGAGCAGTACTTC
TRBV19	TRBJ2-3	-	TRBD1	CASSGGQADTQYF	TGTGCCAGTAGTGGCGGACAGGCTGATACGCAGTATTTT
TRBV6-5	TRBJ1-2	-	-	CASTTGLTGYTF	TGTGCCAGCACGACAGGTTTGACTGGCTACACCTTC
TRBV27	TRBJ1-4	-	-	CASRPGLSNEKLFF	TGTGCCAGCAGGCCGGGACTGAGTAATGAAAAACTGTTTTTT
TRBV19	TRBJ1-5	-	-	CASTSRLSNQPQHF	TGTGCCAGTACTTCGCGGCTGAGCAATCAGCCCCAGCATTTT
TRBV7-2	TRBJ2-7	-	TRBD1	CASSLGRGSYEQYF	TGTGCCAGCAGCTTAGGCAGGGGGTCCTACGAGCAGTACTTC
TRBV4-3	TRBJ1-2	-	TRBD1	CASSQVQGVSYGYTF	TGCGCCAGCAGCCAAGTCCAGGGGGTGTCCTATGGCTACACCTTC
TRBV28	TRBJ1-2	-	TRBD1	CASSSGTGRYGYTF	TGTGCCAGCAGTTCCGGGACAGGGAGGTATGGCTACACCTTC
TRBV9	TRBJ2-1	-	-	CASSATESSYNEQFF	TGTGCCAGCAGCGCTACAGAGAGCTCCTACAATGAGCAGTTCTTC
TRBV11-2	TRBJ2-7	-	-	CASSLGVGSGEQYF	TGTGCCAGCAGCTTAGGGGTGGGGTCGGGCGAGCAGTACTTC
TRBV6-4	TRBJ2-1	-	-	CASSDRGGAGFNEQFF	TGTGCCAGCAGTGACCGAGGGGGCGCGGGGTTCAATGAGCAGTTCTTC
TRBV5-6	TRBJ2-2	-	-	CASSWDTPNTGELFF	TGTGCCAGCAGCTGGGACACCCCGAACACCGGGGAGCTGTTTTTT
TRBV6-1	TRBJ2-2	-	-	CASREQGPGELFF	TGTGCCAGCAGGGAGCAGGGCCCCGGGGAGCTGTTTTTT